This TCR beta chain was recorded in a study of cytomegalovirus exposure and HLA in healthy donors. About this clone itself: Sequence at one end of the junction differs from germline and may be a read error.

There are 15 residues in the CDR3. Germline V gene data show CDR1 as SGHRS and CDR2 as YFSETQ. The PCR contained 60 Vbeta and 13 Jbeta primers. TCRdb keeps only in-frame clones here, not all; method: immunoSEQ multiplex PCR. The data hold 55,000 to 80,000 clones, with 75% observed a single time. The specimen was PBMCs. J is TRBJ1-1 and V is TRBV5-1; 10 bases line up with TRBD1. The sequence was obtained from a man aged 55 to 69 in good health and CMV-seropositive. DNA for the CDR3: TGCGCCAGCAGTTTGGATGACAGGGGGCTCGGTGAAGCTTTCTTT. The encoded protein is CASSLDDRGLGEAFF.